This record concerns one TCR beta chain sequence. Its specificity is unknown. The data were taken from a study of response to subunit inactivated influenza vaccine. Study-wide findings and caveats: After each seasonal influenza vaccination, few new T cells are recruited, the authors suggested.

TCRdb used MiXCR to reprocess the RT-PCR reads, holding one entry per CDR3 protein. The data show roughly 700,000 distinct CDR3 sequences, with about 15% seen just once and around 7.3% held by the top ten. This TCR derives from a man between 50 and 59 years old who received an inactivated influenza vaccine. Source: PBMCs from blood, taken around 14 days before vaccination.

CDR3 loop: CASTRRLGADTQYF. CDR3 nucleotides: TGTGCCAGCACGAGGCGGTTGGGCGCAGATACGCAGTATTTT. This chain uses TRBV27 with TRBJ2-3; D remains ambiguous. V gave up 7 bases and J gave up 4 bases, with 15 bases separating them. The CDR3 is 14 amino acids. Germline CDR1 is MNHEY and CDR2 is SMNVEV (reference sequence).